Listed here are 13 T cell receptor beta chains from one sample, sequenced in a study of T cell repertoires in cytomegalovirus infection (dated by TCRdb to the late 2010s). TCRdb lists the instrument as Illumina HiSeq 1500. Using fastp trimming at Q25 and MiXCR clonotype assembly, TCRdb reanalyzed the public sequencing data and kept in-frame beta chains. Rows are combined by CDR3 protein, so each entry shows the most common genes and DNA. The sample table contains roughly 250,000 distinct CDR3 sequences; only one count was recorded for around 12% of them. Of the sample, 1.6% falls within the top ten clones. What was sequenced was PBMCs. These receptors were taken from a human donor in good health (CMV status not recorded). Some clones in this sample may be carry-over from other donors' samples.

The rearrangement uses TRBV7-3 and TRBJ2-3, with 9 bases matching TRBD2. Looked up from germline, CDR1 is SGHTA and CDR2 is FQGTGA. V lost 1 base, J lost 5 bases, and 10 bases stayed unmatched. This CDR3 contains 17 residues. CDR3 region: CASSLKKGREGGDTQYF. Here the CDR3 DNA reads TGTGCCAGCAGCTTAAAGAAGGGGCGGGAGGGAGGAGATACGCAGTATTTT.

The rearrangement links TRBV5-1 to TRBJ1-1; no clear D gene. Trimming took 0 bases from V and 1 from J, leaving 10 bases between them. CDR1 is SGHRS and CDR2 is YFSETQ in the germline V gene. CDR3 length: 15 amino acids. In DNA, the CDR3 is TGCGCCAGCAGCTTGGGGAACCTGGGGAACACTGAAGCTTTCTTT. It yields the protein CASSLGNLGNTEAFF.

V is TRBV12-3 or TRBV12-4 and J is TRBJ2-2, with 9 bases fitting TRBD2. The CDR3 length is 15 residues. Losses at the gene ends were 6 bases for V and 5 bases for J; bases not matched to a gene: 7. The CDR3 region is CASSPSGVKTGELFF. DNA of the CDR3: TGTGCCAGCAGCCCTAGCGGGGTCAAGACCGGGGAGCTGTTTTTT.

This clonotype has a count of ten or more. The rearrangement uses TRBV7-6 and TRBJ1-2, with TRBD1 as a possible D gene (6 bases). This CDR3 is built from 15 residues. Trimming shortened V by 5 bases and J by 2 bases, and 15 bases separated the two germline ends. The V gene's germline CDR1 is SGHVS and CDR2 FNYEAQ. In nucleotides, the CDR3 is TGTGCCAGCAGCATAATACCACAGGGAAACTATGGCTACACCTTC. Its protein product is CASSIIPQGNYGYTF.

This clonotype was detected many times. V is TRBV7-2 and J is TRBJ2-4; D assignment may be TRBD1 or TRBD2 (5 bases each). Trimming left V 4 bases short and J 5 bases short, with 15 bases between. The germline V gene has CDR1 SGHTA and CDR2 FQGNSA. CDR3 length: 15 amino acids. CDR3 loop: CASSSGPGRQNIQYF. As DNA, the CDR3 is TGTGCCAGCAGCTCGGGACCGGGACGCCAAAACATTCAGTACTTC.

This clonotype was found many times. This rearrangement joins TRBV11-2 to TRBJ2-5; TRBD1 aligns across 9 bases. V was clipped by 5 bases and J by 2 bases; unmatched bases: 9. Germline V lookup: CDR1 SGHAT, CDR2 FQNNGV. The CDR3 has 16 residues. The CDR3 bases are TGTGCCAGCAGCCTATTGGGGACAGGGAGGCAAGAGACCCAGTACTTC. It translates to CASSLLGTGRQETQYF.

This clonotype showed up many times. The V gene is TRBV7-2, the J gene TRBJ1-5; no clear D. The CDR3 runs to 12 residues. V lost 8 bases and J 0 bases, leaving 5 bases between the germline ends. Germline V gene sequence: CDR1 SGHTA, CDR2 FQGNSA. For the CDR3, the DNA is TGTGCCAGCGCTAATAGCAATCAGCCCCAGCATTTT. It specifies CASANSNQPQHF.

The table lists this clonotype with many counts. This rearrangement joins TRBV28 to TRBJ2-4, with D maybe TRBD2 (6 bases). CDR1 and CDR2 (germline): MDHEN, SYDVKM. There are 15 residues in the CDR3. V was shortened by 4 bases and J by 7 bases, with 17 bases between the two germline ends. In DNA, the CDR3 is TGTGCCAGCAGTTCCCCCTCGGCAGGGAGGAACATTCAGTACTTC. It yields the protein CASSSPSAGRNIQYF.

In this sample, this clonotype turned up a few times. The CDR3 reads CASSDSLMLEFF. CDR3 DNA sequence: TGTGCCAGCAGTGACAGTTTAATGCTTGAGTTCTTC. The genes are TRBV6-2 or TRBV6-3 and TRBJ2-1; D is possibly TRBD1 (5 bases). The CDR3 is 12 residues long. CDR1 and CDR2 from the germline V gene are MNHEY and SVGEGT. V lost 5 bases to trimming and J lost 14 bases, with 16 bases between them.

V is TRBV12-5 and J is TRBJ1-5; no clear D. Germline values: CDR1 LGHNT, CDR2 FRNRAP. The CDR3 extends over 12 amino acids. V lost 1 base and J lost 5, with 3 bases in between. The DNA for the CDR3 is TGTGCTAGTGGTTTGGAGTATCAGCCCCAGCATTTT. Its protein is CASGLEYQPQHF.

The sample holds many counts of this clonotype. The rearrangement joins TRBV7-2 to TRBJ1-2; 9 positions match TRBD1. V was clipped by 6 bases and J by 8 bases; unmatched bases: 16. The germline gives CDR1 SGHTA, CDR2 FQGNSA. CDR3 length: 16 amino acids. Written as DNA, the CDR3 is TGTGCCAGCAGTTCATACCGGGACAGGGAATCGTCCGGCTACACCTTC. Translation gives CASSSYRDRESSGYTF.

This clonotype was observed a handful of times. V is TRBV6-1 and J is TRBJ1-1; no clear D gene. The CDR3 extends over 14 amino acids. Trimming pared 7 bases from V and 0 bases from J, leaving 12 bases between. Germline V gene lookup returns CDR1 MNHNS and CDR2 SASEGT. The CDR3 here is CASTPKQLNTEAFF. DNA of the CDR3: TGTGCCAGCACCCCGAAACAGCTGAACACTGAAGCTTTCTTT.

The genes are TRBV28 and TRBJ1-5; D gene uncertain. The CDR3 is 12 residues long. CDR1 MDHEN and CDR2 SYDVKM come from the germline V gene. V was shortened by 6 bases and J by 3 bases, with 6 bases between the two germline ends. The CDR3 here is CASRDYNQPQHF. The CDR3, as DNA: TGTGCCAGCAGGGACTACAATCAGCCCCAGCATTTT.